This T cell receptor beta chain was observed in a study of T cells in Graves' hyperthyroidism and ophthalmopathy. This clonotype was picked up many times. Trimming removed 2 bases from V and 5 bases from J, with 1 base in between. There are 12 residues in the CDR3. Germline lookup yields CDR1 MDHEN and CDR2 SYDVKM. Regions amplified from RNA transcripts were the TCR beta CDR3 regions. HTBI primers were used for first-round RT-PCR of the TCR CDR3. In TCRdb, the multiplex PCR reads were re-called with MiXCR into one record per CDR3 protein. The sample yields 350,000 or so distinct CDR3 sequences, roughly 23% seen once.

This TCR derives from a woman aged 45-59 years with Graves' hyperthyroidism. The specimen was blood. The chain couples TRBV28 to TRBJ2-6; D unclear. The DNA for the CDR3 is TGTGCCAGCAGTTTACGGGCCAACGTCCTGACTTTC. Residues: CASSLRANVLTF.